This entry lists 25 T cell receptor beta chains sequenced from one sample in a study of tissue T cells after allogeneic stem cell transplantation. The assay was immunoSEQ multiplex PCR, and TCRdb's table has in-frame clones only and misses some. The sample carries 4,000 to 5,500 clones, almost 40% recorded once. Time point meaning: mouse harvest day 14 after allogeneic transplant. The graft held 10^6 splenic CD5+ T cells and 10^7 T-cell-depleted bone marrow cells. The source material was gut tissue. These TCRs come from a female BALB/c mouse given C57BL/6 T cells with graft-versus-host disease after an allogeneic hematopoietic cell transplant.

As to this clone: Germline and genes here are mouse. The CDR3 end lies 1 residue beyond the end of the read and is filled in from the germline J gene. The rearrangement uses TRBV1 and TRBJ2-7; D might be TRBD2 (7 bases). This CDR3 has 13 amino acids. Trimming pared 5 bases from V and 7 bases from J, leaving 15 bases between. The germline gives CDR1 NSQYPW, CDR2 LRSPGD (reference sequence). CDR3 DNA (partial): TGCACCTGCAGTTCCCGGGGGGCGCGGGAACAGTAC. It specifies CTCSSRGAREQY. The whole CDR3 protein is CTCSSRGAREQYF.

Concerning this clone: Germline and genes here are mouse. The observed sequence ends 1 residue before the CDR3 terminus, with the missing tail filled in from the germline J gene. The chain employs TRBV26 and TRBJ2-7; no clear D. The V and J ends lost 4 bases and 3 bases respectively, with 4 bases between them. This CDR3 contains 11 residues. In germline, CDR1 is KGHPV, CDR2 FQNQEV (reference sequence). The CDR3 loop is CASSPNYEQYF. Partial CDR3 DNA: TGTGCCAGCAGTCCCAACTATGAACAGTAC.

This clone is medium-sized within its sample. The genes are named according to mouse. Coverage ceases 1 residue before the CDR3 finishes, and the germline J gene fills in the end. The V and J genes are TRBV3 and TRBJ2-7, with 11 bases fitting TRBD2. The germline V gene has CDR1 SNHLY and CDR2 FYNGKV (reference sequence). With 2 bases clipped from V and 6 bases from J, the junction kept 3 bases outside the gene matches. CDR3 size: 14 residues. The sequenced CDR3 bases are TGTGCCAGCAGCTTAACTGGGGGGGCAGGTGAACAGTAC. The encoded protein is CASSLTGGAGEQY. The complete CDR3 protein is CASSLTGGAGEQYF.

A note on this clone: Genes and germline come from the mouse. The read ends 1 residue shy of where the CDR3 ends; the end is completed using the germline J gene. The V and J genes are TRBV12-2 and TRBJ1-5, with D possibly matching TRBD1 (5 bases). Germline-derived CDR1 and CDR2 are SGHLS and HYDKME. V lost 0 bases, J lost 9 bases, and 8 bases lay in between. The CDR3 is 12 amino acids. CDR3 region: CASSLDRRAPLF. The CDR3 bases that were read are TGTGCCAGCTCTCTCGACAGACGGGCTCCGCTT.

With regard to this clone: Gene names refer to mouse genes. The CDR3 here is CASSLLGGVQNTLYF. The covered CDR3 bases are TGTGCCAGCAGCCTACTGGGGGGGGTTCAAAACACCTTGTAC. The chain uses TRBV2 and TRBJ2-4, with TRBD2 identical over 10 bases. The read comes to an end 1 residue before the CDR3 does, leaving the germline J gene to fill in the end. V dropped 4 bases and J dropped 2; count of bases not matched to a gene: 3. The length of the CDR3 is 15 residues. CDR1 and CDR2 (germline): LGHNA, YSYQKL.

Worth noting for this clone: These gene names are mouse names. The read comes to an end 1 residue before the CDR3 does, leaving the germline J gene to fill in the end. The genes are TRBV12-2 and TRBJ2-2, with D tentatively TRBD1 or TRBD2 (5 bases each). Germline V gene sequence: CDR1 SGHLS, CDR2 HYDKME. CDR3 size: 14 residues. Trimming pared 2 bases from V and 0 bases from J, leaving 6 bases between. The CDR3 bases that were read are TGTGCCAGCTCTCGGGGGACAAACACCGGGCAGCTCTAC. Its translation is CASSRGTNTGQLY. The full CDR3 protein reads CASSRGTNTGQLYF.

This clone qualifies as medium-sized. The gene symbols are mouse symbols. The CDR3 extends 1 residue past the end of the read, so its final part is completed from the germline J gene. The chain couples TRBV26 to TRBJ2-2; possible D gene TRBD2, 5 bases. The length of the CDR3 is 13 residues. V was shortened by 3 bases and J by 5 bases, with 7 bases between the two germline ends. Germline V gene sequence: CDR1 KGHPV, CDR2 FQNQEV (reference sequence). The CDR3 sequence is CASSLGETGQLYF. The sequenced CDR3 bases are TGTGCCAGCAGTCTTGGGGAAACCGGGCAGCTCTAC.

Comments on this clone: Gene and germline names: mouse. The CDR3 extends 1 residue past the end of the read, so its final part is completed from the germline J gene. The chain uses TRBV13-2 and TRBJ2-7, with 10 bases lining up with TRBD1. CDR1 and CDR2 from the germline V gene are NNHNN and SYGAGS (reference sequence). This CDR3 spans 14 amino acids. With V trimmed by 6 bases and J by 3 bases, 6 bases remained unmatched. The CDR3 region is CASALRDRGYEQYF. Partial CDR3 DNA: TGTGCCAGCGCTCTTCGGGACAGGGGCTATGAACAGTAC.

This clone occurred a few times. Mouse gene names and germline throughout. Read data end 1 residue before the CDR3 end; the end is taken from the germline J gene. The chain uses TRBV23 and TRBJ1-4. Germline CDR1 KGHTA, CDR2 FQNQQP. The CDR3 runs to 14 residues. Partial CDR3 DNA: TGCTCCAGCAGTAGCCGGGCCACCAACGAAAGATTATTT. Translation gives CSSSSRATNERLF. From start to end, the CDR3 is CSSSSRATNERLFF. Full variable domain (outside the CDR3, taken from reference TRBV23 and TRBJ1-4): DAAVTQKPRYLIKMKGQEAEMKCIPEKGHTAVFWYQQKQSKELKFLIYFQNQQPLDQIDMVKERFSAVCPSSSLCSLGIRTCEAEDSALYLCSSSSRATNERLFFGHGTKLSVL.

Points on this clone: All gene names here are mouse names. The read terminates 1 residue before the CDR3 end, so the remaining end is supplied by the germline J gene. The gene calls are TRBV20 and TRBJ2-3, with a weak D call TRBD2 (6 bases). Germline loops: CDR1 GFQATS, CDR2 STVNSAI. CDR3 length equals 13 residues. Trimming shortened V by 2 bases and J by 1 base, and 7 bases separated the two germline ends. The CDR3 bases that were read are TGTGGTGCTAGGCCTGGGGGTGCAGAAACGCTGTAT. Translated, it gives CGARPGGAETLY. The whole CDR3 is CGARPGGAETLYF.

This clone was picked up a small number of times. The gene names here belong to mouse. The read terminates 1 residue before the CDR3 end, so the remaining end is supplied by the germline J gene. J is TRBJ1-4 and V is TRBV26; 10 positions match TRBD1. Trimming cost V 6 bases and J 7 bases; bases outside gene matches: 5. The CDR3 extends over 14 amino acids. Germline V gene lookup returns CDR1 KGHPV and CDR2 FQNQEV (reference sequence). CDR3 protein: CASSLGQGSERLFF. Partial CDR3 DNA: TGTGCCAGCAGCCTGGGACAGGGGAGCGAAAGATTATTT.

Points on this clone: The germline and genes are mouse ones. Sequencing ends 1 residue short of the CDR3 end; the germline J gene provides the rest. The V gene is TRBV12-2, the J gene TRBJ2-4; no reliable D call. Germline assignment: CDR1 SGHLS and CDR2 HYDKME. This CDR3 region has 14 residues. V was clipped by 0 bases and J by 0 bases, with 6 bases between them. Incomplete CDR3 DNA: TGTGCCAGCTCTCTCCGATGGAGTCAAAACACCTTGTAC. It specifies CASSLRWSQNTLY. The full CDR3 protein reads CASSLRWSQNTLYF.

As for this clone: Here the gene names and germline are mouse. This CDR3 reads CASGDRQDTQYF. CDR3 DNA, as far as it was read: TGTGCCAGCGGGGACAGACAAGACACCCAGTAC. The V gene is TRBV26, the J gene TRBJ2-5, with 7 bases matching TRBD1. Read coverage stops 1 residue before the CDR3 terminus; the germline J gene supplies the remainder. The CDR3 has 12 amino acids. The trim removed 8 bases at V and 3 bases at J, leaving 2 bases unmatched. CDR1 and CDR2 (germline): KGHPV, FQNQEV (reference sequence).

By its share, this clone is medium-sized. Mouse gene names apply. The read falls 1 residue short of the CDR3 end, and the missing part is taken from the germline J gene. The chain recombines TRBV1 with TRBJ2-1; TRBD2 aligns across 9 bases. The CDR3 is made up of 14 amino acids. Losses at the gene ends were 3 bases for V and 7 bases for J; bases not matched to a gene: 4. Germline V lookup: CDR1 NSQYPW, CDR2 LRSPGD (reference sequence). CDR3 bases read: TGCACCTGCAGTGCCGACTGGGGGAGCGCTGAGCAGTTC. Translation gives CTCSADWGSAEQF. The whole CDR3 protein reads CTCSADWGSAEQFF.

On this clone: Gene labels here are mouse ones. The read ends 1 residue early relative to the CDR3; the germline J gene fills the gap. The chain couples TRBV26 to TRBJ2-5; 9 bases match TRBD1. With 4 bases clipped from V and 3 bases from J, the junction kept 2 bases outside the gene matches. The CDR3 covers 14 residues. The germline CDR1 and CDR2 sequences are KGHPV and FQNQEV (reference sequence). CDR3 region: CASSPGTGQDTQYF. The CDR3 DNA, read in part, is TGTGCCAGCAGTCCCGGGACAGGGCAAGACACCCAGTAC.

Remarks on this clone: Genes and germline are mouse. The read is 1 residue too short to cover the CDR3 end, so that end is filled in from the germline J gene. The genes are TRBV14 and TRBJ2-2; the match to TRBD1 covers 8 bases. Germline V gene lookup returns CDR1 SGHDT and CDR2 FRDEAV. Unmatched junction bases numbered 5, after V lost 2 bases and J lost 2 bases. The CDR3 has 16 amino acids. The covered CDR3 bases are TGTGCCAGCAGTTTTCGGGACAGGAGGAACACCGGGCAGCTCTAC. Translating gives CASSFRDRRNTGQLY. From start to end, the CDR3 is CASSFRDRRNTGQLYF.

This clone is deemed large. Genes here carry mouse names. The CDR3 end lies 1 residue beyond the end of the read and is filled in from the germline J gene. V gene TRBV31 combines with J gene TRBJ2-4; 12 bases map to TRBD1. The CDR3 totals 16 residues. Per the germline V gene, CDR1 is GKSSPN and CDR2 is SITVG. V lost 0 bases and J lost 1; bases outside the gene matches: 2. The CDR3 here is CAWSLGTGGRQNTLYF. The CDR3 bases that were read are TGTGCCTGGAGTCTAGGGACAGGGGGCCGTCAAAACACCTTGTAC.

A remark on this clone: The germline and genes are mouse ones. Partial CDR3 DNA: TGTGCCAGCAGCCCGGTCGCAAACTCCGACTACACC. This translates into CASSPVANSDYT. The full CDR3 sequence reads CASSPVANSDYTF. V usage is TRBV3 and J usage is TRBJ1-2, with D uncertain. The read halts 1 residue ahead of the CDR3 end, with the missing end drawn from the germline J gene. The CDR3 covers 13 residues. Germline CDR1 and CDR2: SNHLY and FYNGKV (reference sequence). Trimming took off 5 bases at V and 0 bases at J, with 7 bases between the two ends.

This clone is medium-sized (0.01 to 0.1%) by share. Gene names are mouse gene names. The read stops 1 residue short of the end of the CDR3; the missing end is completed from the germline J gene. The rearrangement joins TRBV26 to TRBJ2-7; 8 bases map to TRBD1. CDR3 length: 12 amino acids. Germline trimming cut 4 bases from V and 5 bases from J; bases unmatched to any gene: 1. Per the germline V gene, CDR1 is KGHPV and CDR2 is FQNQEV (reference sequence). CDR3 DNA, as far as it was read: TGTGCCAGCAGTCCACAGGGGGATGAACAGTAC. As protein: CASSPQGDEQY. The entire CDR3 sequence reads CASSPQGDEQYF.

This clone is classed as large (0.1 to 1%). Gene names and germline match the mouse. The read stops 1 residue short of the end of the CDR3; the missing end is completed from the germline J gene. V and J are TRBV26 and TRBJ2-7, with TRBD2 matching over 7 bases. The CDR3 runs 12 residues. Germline CDR1 KGHPV, CDR2 FQNQEV (reference sequence). After removal of 6 bases from V and 4 bases from J, the junction contained 3 bases not matched to a gene. CDR3 sequence reads: CASSVWGYEQYF. Partial CDR3 DNA: TGTGCCAGCAGCGTCTGGGGGTATGAACAGTAC.

Worth noting for this clone: Each gene name is a mouse one. The read finishes 1 residue shy of the CDR3 end, and the germline J gene is used to complete it. The chain combines TRBV19 with TRBJ2-7, with 7 bases lining up with TRBD1. The germline V gene encodes CDR1 FNHDT and CDR2 SITEND (reference sequence). J was trimmed by 9 bases and V by 5 bases; bases with no gene match: 5. The CDR3 is 11 residues long. The part of the CDR3 DNA that was read is TGTGCCAGCAGCCGGGACAGTCTACAGTAC. It yields the protein CASSRDSLQY. The whole CDR3 protein is CASSRDSLQYF.

The table lists this clone with a few counts. The listed genes are named as in mouse. The read is 1 residue too short to cover the CDR3 end, so that end is filled in from the germline J gene. V gene TRBV31 combines with J gene TRBJ2-7; 9 positions match TRBD2. Per germline, CDR1 GKSSPN and CDR2 SITVG. The CDR3 is 14 residues long. Trimming cost V 2 bases and J 4 bases; bases outside gene matches: 6. CDR3 region: CAWSNRDWEYEQYF. Incomplete CDR3 DNA: TGTGCCTGGAGTAACCGGGACTGGGAGTATGAACAGTAC.

In this sample, this clone turned up a few times. The genes and germline here are from mouse. The read falls 1 residue short of the CDR3 end, and the missing part is taken from the germline J gene. The rearrangement uses TRBV3 and TRBJ1-1, with TRBD1 matching over 10 bases. Germline CDR1 is SNHLY and CDR2 is FYNGKV (reference sequence). The CDR3 is 13 residues long. With 5 bases clipped from V and 9 bases from J, the junction kept 6 bases outside the gene matches. The CDR3 bases that were read are TGTGCCAGCAGCAACCGGGACAGGGGACAAGTCTTC. Residues: CASSNRDRGQVF. Given in full, the CDR3 is CASSNRDRGQVFF.

A remark on this clone: The genes and germline here are from mouse. With the read ending 1 residue before the CDR3 end, the germline J gene is used to fill in that end. The V call is TRBV26, the J call TRBJ2-5; D gene unclear. Germline V gives CDR1 KGHPV, CDR2 FQNQEV (reference sequence). This CDR3 is built from 13 residues. Trimming removed 4 bases from V and 2 bases from J, with 7 bases in between. The CDR3 region is CASSPIFQDTQYF. Partial CDR3 DNA: TGTGCCAGCAGTCCCATATTCCAAGACACCCAGTAC.

This clone has a handful of counts. Genes and germline are mouse. The CDR3 is cut off 1 residue early in the read; its end comes from the germline J gene. The chain links TRBV26 to TRBJ2-5; no clear D gene. This CDR3 contains 13 residues. The germline V gene encodes CDR1 KGHPV and CDR2 FQNQEV (reference sequence). Trimming shortened V by 0 bases and J by 3 bases, and 4 bases separated the two germline ends. The CDR3 spells CASSLSMQDTQYF. Incomplete CDR3 DNA: TGTGCCAGCAGTCTGTCGATGCAAGACACCCAGTAC. Full variable domain (remainder filled in from reference TRBV26 and TRBJ2-5): NSKVIQTPRYLVKGQGQKAKMRCIPEKGHPVVFWYQQNKNNEFKFLINFQNQEVLQQIDMTEKRFSAECPSNSPCSLEIQSSEAGDSALYLCASSLSMQDTQYFGPGTRLLVL.